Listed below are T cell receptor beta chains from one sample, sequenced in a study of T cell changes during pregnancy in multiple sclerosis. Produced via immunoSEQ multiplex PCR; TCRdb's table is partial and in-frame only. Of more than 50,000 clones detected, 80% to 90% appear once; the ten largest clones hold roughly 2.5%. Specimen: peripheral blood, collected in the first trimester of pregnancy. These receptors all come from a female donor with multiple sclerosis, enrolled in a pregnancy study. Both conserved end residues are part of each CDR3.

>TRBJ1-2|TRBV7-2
CASSPPPGQGYGYTF
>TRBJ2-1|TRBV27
CASSYRGTYNEQFF
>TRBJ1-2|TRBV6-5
CASSYARTGEGYTF
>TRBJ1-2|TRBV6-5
CASSVNRGHYGYTF
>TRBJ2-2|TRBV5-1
CASLTGPAGELFF
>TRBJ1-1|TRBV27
CASSPGQGLTFF
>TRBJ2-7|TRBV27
CASSSSEIPYEQYF
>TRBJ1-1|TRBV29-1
CSADRGTNTEAFF
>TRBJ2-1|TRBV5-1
CASSFQVLAGYNEQFF
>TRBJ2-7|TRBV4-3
CASSQAPGSGGYEQYF
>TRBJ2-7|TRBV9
CASSGGDRAYEQYF
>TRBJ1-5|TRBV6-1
CASSSAGLNQPQHF
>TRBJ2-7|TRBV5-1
CASSYDTYEQYF
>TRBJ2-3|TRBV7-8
CASSLRDRAWDTQYF
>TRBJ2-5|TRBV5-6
CASSLGGGLETQYF
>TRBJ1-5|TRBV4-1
CASSQDGQGATQPQHF
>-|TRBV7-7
CASSLGQGGEQYF
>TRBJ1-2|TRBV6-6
CASSYPDGYTF
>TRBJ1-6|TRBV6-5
CASSYGTGGEGETLHF
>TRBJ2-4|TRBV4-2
CASSQDDRGIQYF
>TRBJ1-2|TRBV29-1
CSVTEDRGLYGYTF
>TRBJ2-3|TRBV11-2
CASSFGTSGGDTQYF
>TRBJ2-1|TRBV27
CAISRTSGIYNEQFF
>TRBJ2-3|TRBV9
CASSAFSGESTDTQYF
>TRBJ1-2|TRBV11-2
CASSSGQGGGYTF
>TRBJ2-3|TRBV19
CASGRGSGFTDTQYF
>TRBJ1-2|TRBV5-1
CASSPETGGYGYTF
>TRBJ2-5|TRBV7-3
CASRRGTSGGQETQYF
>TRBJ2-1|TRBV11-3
CASSPQGDRVNEQFF
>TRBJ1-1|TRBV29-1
CSVVQGLKTEAFF
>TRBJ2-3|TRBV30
CAWSVLASTDTQYF
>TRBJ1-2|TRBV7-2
CASSSGTGGPANYGYTF
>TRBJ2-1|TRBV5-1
CASSPGTSYNEQFF
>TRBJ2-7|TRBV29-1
CSVNTLSSYEQYF
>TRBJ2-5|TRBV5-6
CASSLGPGAIQETQYF
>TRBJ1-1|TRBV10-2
CASSRDTYTKAFF